This T cell receptor (beta chain) stems from a study of Ad26.COV2.S vaccination and SARS-CoV-2 variants. Study background: Doses of Ad26.COV2.S were injected into muscle once or twice, 56 days apart.

Study-wide findings and caveats: Similar non-spike TCR breadth was observed in recipients of vaccine and of placebo. Spike-specific TCR breadth was greater in vaccine than placebo recipients. The authors reported substantial breadth in spike-specific CD8+ and CD4+ T cell responses after vaccination.

Treatment defined: 15 to 20 received Ad26.COV2.S at low or high dose, single or two shots; about 5 received placebo; per-sample allocation not given. The investigators took samples on day 63 after the first vaccine or placebo injection. Trimming cost V 3 bases and J 7 bases; bases outside gene matches: 5. This CDR3 is built from 14 residues. Germline V CDR1 and CDR2: SGDLS, YYNGEE. To note about this clone: The antigen remains unidentified.

Clones were sequenced by immunoSEQ multiplex PCR, and TCRdb holds only the in-frame ones, with some missing. The table includes a few hundred thousand clones, more than 75% detected once. The chain has TRBV9 and TRBJ1-4; 8 bases agree with TRBD1. Sequencing was performed on peripheral blood, taken in a trial of Ad26.COV2.S vaccine versus placebo. The clonotype originates from a person aged 18-65 years who received the Ad26.COV2.S COVID-19 vaccine or a placebo. The CDR3 is CASSATGGGEKLFF. For the CDR3, the DNA is TGTGCCAGCAGCGCTACAGGGGGAGGTGAAAAACTGTTTTTT.